This entry concerns a single TCR beta chain. The antigen remains undetermined. These data belong to a study of CD8 T cells in ankylosing spondylitis. Libraries of TCR beta came from quantitative 5'-RACE with molecular barcodes. TCRdb recomputed calls from the 5' RACE reads with MiXCR, one row per CDR3 protein. Seen here are 130,000 or so distinct CDR3 sequences, roughly 17% observed once, and the top ten hold 33%. V lost 0 bases to trimming and J lost 5 bases, with 7 bases between them. This CDR3 region has 14 residues. Notes on the study in general: Clones tied to disease were said to be significantly enriched in matched ankylosing spondylitis synovial fluid. What appeared characteristic of ankylosing spondylitis blood was a TCR beta motif of fewer than ten highly homologous variants.

The sequenced sample consisted of blood, either unsorted or a sorted T cell fraction (not recorded which). The sequence derives from a male donor with ankylosing spondylitis. The V gene is TRBV12-3 or TRBV12-4, the J gene TRBJ2-2; the D gene could be TRBD1 or TRBD2 (5 bases each). The CDR3 DNA reads as TGTGCCAGCAGTTTAGCGGGGGTTACCGGGGAGCTGTTTTTT. Amino acids: CASSLAGVTGELFF.